The 9 T cell receptor beta chains below were found in one sample sequenced in a study of technical replicates of blood from several donors. TCRdb's copy holds only in-frame clones and misses some; the assay was immunoSEQ multiplex PCR. The table includes tens of thousands of clones, roughly 92% detected once. Sequenced sample: T cells isolated from PBMCs. The receptors were sampled from a human donor in good health.

V gene TRBV7-3 combines with J gene TRBJ2-3; 11 bases fit TRBD2. Germline V gives CDR1 SGHTA, CDR2 FQGTGA. After removal of 5 bases from V and 2 bases from J, the junction contained 9 bases not matched to a gene. The CDR3 runs to 17 residues. This CDR3 is CASSPVIAGGDTDTQYF. CDR3 nucleotide sequence: TGTGCCAGCAGCCCCGTTATAGCGGGAGGGGACACAGATACGCAGTATTTT.

The V gene is TRBV28, the J gene TRBJ2-1; 12 positions match TRBD2. Germline loops: CDR1 MDHEN, CDR2 SYDVKM. V shed 2 bases and J 9 bases; nucleotides not matched to a gene: 8. The CDR3 extends over 16 amino acids. DNA of the CDR3: TGTGCCAGCAGTTTAGGTCTAGCGGGAGGGCCAAGTGAGCAGTTCTTC. This sequence encodes CASSLGLAGGPSEQFF.

The CDR3 nucleotides read TGTGCCAGCAGCGCCGGGACAGGGTACAATCAGCCCCAGCATTTT. As protein: CASSAGTGYNQPQHF. This chain connects TRBV6-5 to TRBJ1-5; 9 bases align to TRBD1. CDR1 MNHEY and CDR2 SVGAGI come from the germline V gene. This CDR3 has 15 residues. J lost 3 bases, V lost 6 bases, and 6 bases had no gene match.

The gene calls are TRBV6-5 and TRBJ1-1, with a tentative D call TRBD1 (5 bases). Looked up from germline, CDR1 is MNHEY and CDR2 is SVGAGI. Trimming removed 0 bases from V and 6 bases from J, with 14 bases in between. This CDR3 is 15 amino acids long. The CDR3 loop reads CASSYSRQGDAEAFF. DNA of the CDR3: TGTGCCAGCAGTTACTCCAGGCAGGGTGATGCTGAAGCTTTCTTT.

V gene TRBV25-1 combines with J gene TRBJ1-2, with 7 bases lining up with TRBD1. The germline V gene encodes CDR1 MGHDK and CDR2 SYGVNS. This CDR3 is 15 amino acids long. V dropped 1 base and J dropped 4; count of bases not matched to a gene: 6. CDR3 sequence (DNA): TGTGCCAGCAGTGAATCCGGACAGGAGTTCTATGGCTACACCTTC. Protein: CASSESGQEFYGYTF.

The chain is built from TRBV9 and TRBJ2-6, with 12 positions matching TRBD1. V was pared by 4 bases and J by 4 bases, with 6 bases of the junction left unmatched. Germline values: CDR1 SGDLS, CDR2 YYNGEE. The CDR3 length is 17 residues. CDR3: CASSPGTGGSGANVLTF. CDR3 sequence (DNA): TGTGCCAGCAGCCCAGGGACAGGGGGCAGCGGGGCCAACGTCCTGACTTTC.

CDR3 loop: CASSLFLRGYTF. The CDR3 coding sequence is TGTGCCAGCAGTTTATTTTTACGGGGCTACACCTTC. The gene calls are TRBV28 and TRBJ1-2; no firm D call. Germline V CDR1 and CDR2: MDHEN, SYDVKM. V gave up 1 base and J gave up 8 bases, with 8 bases separating them. This CDR3 spans 12 amino acids.

This clone was seen a single time. The chain recombines TRBV6-5 with TRBJ1-1; no definite D call. Looked up from germline, CDR1 is MNHEY and CDR2 is SVGAGI. The CDR3 totals 13 residues. Trimming took 6 bases from V and 4 from J, leaving 12 bases between them. CDR3 protein: CASRLVSSTEAFF. The CDR3 DNA follows: TGTGCCAGCAGACTTGTTAGTAGCACTGAAGCTTTCTTT.

The chain couples TRBV7-9 to TRBJ2-5, with 8 bases lining up with TRBD2. Germline lookup yields CDR1 SEHNR and CDR2 FQNEAQ (reference sequence). The CDR3 runs 13 residues. Germline trimming cut 4 bases from V and 4 bases from J; bases unmatched to any gene: 2. As DNA, the CDR3 is TGTGCCAGCAGCTCAGGACTAGCAGAGACCCAGTACTTC. Its translation is CASSSGLAETQYF.